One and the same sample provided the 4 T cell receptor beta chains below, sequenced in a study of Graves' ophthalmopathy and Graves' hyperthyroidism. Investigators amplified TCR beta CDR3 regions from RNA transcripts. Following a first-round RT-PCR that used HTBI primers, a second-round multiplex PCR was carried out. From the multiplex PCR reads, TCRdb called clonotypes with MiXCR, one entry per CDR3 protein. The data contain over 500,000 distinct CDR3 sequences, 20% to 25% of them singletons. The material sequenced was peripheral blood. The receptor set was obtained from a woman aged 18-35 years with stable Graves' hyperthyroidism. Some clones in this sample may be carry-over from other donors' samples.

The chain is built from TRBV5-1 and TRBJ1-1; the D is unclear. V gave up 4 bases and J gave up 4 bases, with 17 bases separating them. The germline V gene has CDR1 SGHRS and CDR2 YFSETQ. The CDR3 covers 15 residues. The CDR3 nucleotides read TGCGCCAGCAGCCCCTACGGAGAAGAGGGCACTGAAGCTTTCTTT. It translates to CASSPYGEEGTEAFF.

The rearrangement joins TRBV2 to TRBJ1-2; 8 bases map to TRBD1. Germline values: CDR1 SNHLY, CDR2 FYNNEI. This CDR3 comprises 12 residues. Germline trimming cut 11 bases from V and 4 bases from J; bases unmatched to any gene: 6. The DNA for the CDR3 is TGTGCCGGGAGGGGACAGGTCTATGGCTACACCTTC. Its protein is CAGRGQVYGYTF.

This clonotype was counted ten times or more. The CDR3 loop reads CASSFWAGKGYTEAFF. The CDR3 DNA follows: TGTGCCAGCAGCTTTTGGGCGGGTAAGGGATACACTGAAGCTTTCTTT. The chain carries TRBV7-2 and TRBJ1-1; D unresolved. V lost 3 bases and J 3 bases, leaving 17 bases between the germline ends. Germline loops: CDR1 SGHTA, CDR2 FQGNSA. The CDR3 loop spans 16 amino acids.

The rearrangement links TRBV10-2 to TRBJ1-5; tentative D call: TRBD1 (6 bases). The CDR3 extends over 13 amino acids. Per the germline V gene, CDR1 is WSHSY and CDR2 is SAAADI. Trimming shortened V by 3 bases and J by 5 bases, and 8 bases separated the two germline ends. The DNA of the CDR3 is TGCGCCAGCAGTGACCAGGGGCATCAGCCCCAGCATTTT. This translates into CASSDQGHQPQHF.